The entry below gives a single TCR beta chain sequence along with its context. The sample has other DNA sequences that encode this CDR3 too. This sample was taken from a study of blood T cell repertoires in COVID-19. As for the study in general: Spain, Italy and the United States supplied samples that represented acute and convalescent COVID-19.

Profiled with immunoSEQ multiplex PCR; TCRdb holds only in-frame clones, not every one. The sample gives some 420,000 clones, roughly nine tenths of which show up once; roughly 1.1% is in the top ten. Recovered Cohort 3 donors showed two negative PCRs, clearance, or symptom resolution. Germline V lookup: CDR1 SGHAT, CDR2 FQNNGV. The germline V and J ends were trimmed by 6 bases and 2 bases, with 3 bases remaining between them. This CDR3 region has 11 residues. The receptor's source is a man younger than 45 who had recovered from COVID-19. Sequences were obtained from PBMCs or T cells enriched from blood (not recorded which). This chain connects TRBV11-2 to TRBJ2-3, with unresolved D. The CDR3 spells CASSHTDTQYF. Written as DNA, the CDR3 is TGTGCCAGCAGTCACACAGATACGCAGTATTTT.